The present TCR beta chain was sequenced within a study of identical twins. In regard to this clonotype: Antigen: not known.

From germline, CDR1 is DFQATT and CDR2 SNEGSKA (reference sequence). V was clipped by 3 bases and J by 3 bases, with 15 bases between them. CDR3 length: 14 residues. Via MiXCR, TCRdb re-called the 5' RACE reads, giving one row per CDR3 protein. The sample carries 600,000 to 800,000 distinct CDR3 sequences, approximately 21% recorded once. Whole-study findings and limits: Out-of-frame beta sequences exhibited a weaker degree of excess twin sharing.

This same sample was also part of a study on T cells expressing NK-cell markers. That investigation notes: Among the experiments, several used an anti-gamma-delta TCR antibody to restrict sorting to alpha-beta TCR T cells. These clonotypes, the leaders elsewhere, also led the CD3+CD56-NKG2C+ fraction in a handful of donors. HCMV specificity of the expanded NKG2C+ T cell clones stayed unclear.

The gene calls are TRBV20-1 and TRBJ2-7; D unresolved. This receptor was taken from a woman aged 18-29 years in good health. Input material: PBMCs. The DNA for the CDR3 is TGCAGTGCTAGGGGTGGGCGCAGCCGCTACGAGCAGTACTTC. Translated, it gives CSARGGRSRYEQYF.